This T cell receptor (beta chain) was documented in a study of neurological immune-mediated disorders. This clonotype was recorded many times. Its specificity is unknown. The V gene lost 6 bases and the J gene lost 0 bases, with 12 bases spanning the gap. CDR3 length: 15 residues. TCRdb fed the 5' RACE reads into MiXCR, producing one record per CDR3 protein. The table has tens of thousands of distinct CDR3 sequences, under 4.5% seen once. PBMCs numbering 2 million and stored at -80 C yielded the unsorted libraries. Study-wide results and limits: Any association between clinical or MRI features and the multiple sclerosis repertoire cluster was absent.

This chain connects TRBV12-3 or TRBV12-4 to TRBJ1-5; D may be TRBD1 (6 bases). This sequence originates from a woman in her 30s with multiple sclerosis. Sequenced input: PBMCs. CDR3 protein: CASSLRDISNQPQHF. The CDR3 DNA reads TGTGCCAGCAGCCTACGGGACATTAGCAATCAGCCCCAGCATTTT.